This TCR beta chain appears in the sequencing data of a study of T cells in tuberculosis. At the level of the study: A South African cohort included IGRA-negative adolescents, latently infected IGRA-positive adolescents and adults with active tuberculosis. Within 7 days of starting treatment, or before, PBMC were stored.

The protocol was immunoSEQ multiplex PCR, while the TCRdb copy is restricted to in-frame clones and leaves out a portion. In the table there are around 30,000 clones, 93% of which are singletons. The sample's time point: new active TB diagnosis, blood taken before or within 7 days of starting treatment. The sample here was PBMCs, taken at tuberculosis diagnosis. The receptor was isolated from an adult with tuberculosis.

CDR3 sequence (DNA): TGCGCCAGCAGCCAGAGTAGCGGGGGGTTTTCCAATGAGCAGTTCTTC. It translates to CASSQSSGGFSNEQFF. This chain joins TRBV4-1 and TRBJ2-1; TRBD2 aligns across 10 bases. This CDR3 comprises 16 residues. CDR1 and CDR2 from the germline V gene are MGHRA and YSYEKL. Trimming cost V 3 bases and J 6 bases; bases outside gene matches: 8.